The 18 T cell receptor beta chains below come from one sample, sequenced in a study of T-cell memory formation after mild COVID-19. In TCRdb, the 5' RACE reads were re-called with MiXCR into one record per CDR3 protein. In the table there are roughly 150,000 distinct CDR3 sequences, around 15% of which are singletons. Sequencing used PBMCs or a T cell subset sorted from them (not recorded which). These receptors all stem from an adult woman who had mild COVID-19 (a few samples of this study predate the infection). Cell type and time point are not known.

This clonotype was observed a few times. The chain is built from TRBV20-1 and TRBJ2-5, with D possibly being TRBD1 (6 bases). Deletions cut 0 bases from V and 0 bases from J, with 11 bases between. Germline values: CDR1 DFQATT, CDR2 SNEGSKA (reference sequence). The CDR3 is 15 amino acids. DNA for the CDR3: TGCAGTGCTAGAGATATAGGGGGTTACCAAGAGACCCAGTACTTC. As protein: CSARDIGGYQETQYF.

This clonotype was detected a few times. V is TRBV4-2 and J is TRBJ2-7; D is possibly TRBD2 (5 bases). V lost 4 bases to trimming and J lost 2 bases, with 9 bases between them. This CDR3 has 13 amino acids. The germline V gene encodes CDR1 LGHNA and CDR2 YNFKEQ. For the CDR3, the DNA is TGTGCCAGCAGCCGCGACTACACCTACGAGCAGTACTTC. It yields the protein CASSRDYTYEQYF.

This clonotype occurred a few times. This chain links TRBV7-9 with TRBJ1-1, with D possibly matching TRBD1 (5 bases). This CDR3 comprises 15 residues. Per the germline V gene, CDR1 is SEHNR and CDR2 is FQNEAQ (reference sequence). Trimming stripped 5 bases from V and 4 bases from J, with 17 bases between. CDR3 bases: TGTGCCAGCAGCCTAACCCCAGGGAGGGGCACTGAAGCTTTCTTT. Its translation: CASSLTPGRGTEAFF. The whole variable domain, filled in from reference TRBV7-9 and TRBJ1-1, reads DTGVSQNPRHKITKRGQNVTFRCDPISEHNRLYWYRQTLGQGPEFLTYFQNEAQLEKSRLLSDRFSAERPKGSFSTLEIQRTEQGDSAMYLCASSLTPGRGTEAFFGQGTRLTVV.

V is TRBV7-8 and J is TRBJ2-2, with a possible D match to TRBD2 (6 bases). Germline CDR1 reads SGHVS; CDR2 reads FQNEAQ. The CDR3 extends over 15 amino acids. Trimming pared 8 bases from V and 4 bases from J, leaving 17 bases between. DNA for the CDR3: TGTGCCAGCCGGTTGCGGGATGGGACCACCGGGGAGCTGTTTTTT. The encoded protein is CASRLRDGTTGELFF.

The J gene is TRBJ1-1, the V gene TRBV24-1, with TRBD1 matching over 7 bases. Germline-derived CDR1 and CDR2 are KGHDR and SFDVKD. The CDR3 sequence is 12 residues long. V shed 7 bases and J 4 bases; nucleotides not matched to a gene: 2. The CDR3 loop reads CATRAGGTEAFF. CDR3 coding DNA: TGTGCCACCAGGGCAGGGGGCACTGAAGCTTTCTTT.

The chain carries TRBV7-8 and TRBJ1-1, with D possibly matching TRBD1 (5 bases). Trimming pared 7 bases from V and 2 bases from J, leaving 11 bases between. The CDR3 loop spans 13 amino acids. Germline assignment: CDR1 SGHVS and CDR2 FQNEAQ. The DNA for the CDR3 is TGTGCCAGCATACCGGGGGGAAACACTGAAGCTTTCTTT. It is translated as CASIPGGNTEAFF. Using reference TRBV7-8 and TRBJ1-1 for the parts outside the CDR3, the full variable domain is GAGVSQSPRYKVAKRGQDVALRCDPISGHVSLFWYQQALGQGPEFLTYFQNEAQLDKSGLPSDRFFAERPEGSVSTLKIQRTQQEDSAVYLCASIPGGNTEAFFGQGTRLTVV.

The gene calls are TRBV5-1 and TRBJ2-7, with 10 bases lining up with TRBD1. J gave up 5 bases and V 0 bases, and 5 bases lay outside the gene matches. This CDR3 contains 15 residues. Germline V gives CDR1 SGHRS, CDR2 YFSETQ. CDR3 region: CASSLVADRGNEQYF. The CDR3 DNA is TGCGCCAGCAGCTTGGTGGCGGACAGGGGGAACGAGCAGTACTTC.

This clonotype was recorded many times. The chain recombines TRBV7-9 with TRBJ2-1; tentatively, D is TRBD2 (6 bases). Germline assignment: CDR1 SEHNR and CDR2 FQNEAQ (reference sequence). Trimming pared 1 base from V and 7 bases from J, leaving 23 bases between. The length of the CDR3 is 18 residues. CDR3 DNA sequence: TGTGCCAGCAGCTTAGTTGCGCAGGTGGCGGGAAGGATGAATGAGCAGTTCTTC. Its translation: CASSLVAQVAGRMNEQFF.

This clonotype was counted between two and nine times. This CDR3 reads CASSSTETRVVYEQFF. The CDR3 DNA sequence: TGTGCCAGCTCATCGACGGAGACTAGGGTGGTCTATGAGCAGTTCTTC. The chain combines TRBV18 with TRBJ2-1; TRBD2 is a possible D gene (6 bases). CDR3 length: 16 amino acids. CDR1 is KGHSH and CDR2 is LQKENI in the germline V gene. The ends were cut back, 5 bases at V and 8 bases at J, with 22 bases in the middle.

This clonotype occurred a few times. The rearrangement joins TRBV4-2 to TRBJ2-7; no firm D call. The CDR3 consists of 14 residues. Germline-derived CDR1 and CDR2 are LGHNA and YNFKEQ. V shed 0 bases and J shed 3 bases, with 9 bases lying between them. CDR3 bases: TGTGCCAGCAGCCAAGAACCGTTGGACTACGAGCAGTACTTC. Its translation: CASSQEPLDYEQYF.

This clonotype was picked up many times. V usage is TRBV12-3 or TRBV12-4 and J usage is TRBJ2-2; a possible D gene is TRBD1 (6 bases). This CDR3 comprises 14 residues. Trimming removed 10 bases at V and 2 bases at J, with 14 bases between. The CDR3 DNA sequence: TGTGCCATCCACGGGACACCCAACACCGGGGAGCTGTTTTTT. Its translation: CAIHGTPNTGELFF.

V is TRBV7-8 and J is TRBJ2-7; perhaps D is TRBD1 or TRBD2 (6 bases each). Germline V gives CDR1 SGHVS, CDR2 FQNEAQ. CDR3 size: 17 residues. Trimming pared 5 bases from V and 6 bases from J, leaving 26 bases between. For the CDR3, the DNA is TGTGCCAGCAGCCCGTCCCGGGGGCCTGCCCGCAAAATCGAGCAGTACTTC. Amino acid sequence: CASSPSRGPARKIEQYF.

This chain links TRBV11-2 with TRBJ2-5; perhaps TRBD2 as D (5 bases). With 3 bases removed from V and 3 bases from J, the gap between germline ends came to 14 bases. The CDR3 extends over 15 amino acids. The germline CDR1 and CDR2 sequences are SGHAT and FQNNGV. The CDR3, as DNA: TGTGCCAGCAGCTTCGGTGTAGCGAGGAAAGAGACCCAGTACTTC. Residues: CASSFGVARKETQYF.

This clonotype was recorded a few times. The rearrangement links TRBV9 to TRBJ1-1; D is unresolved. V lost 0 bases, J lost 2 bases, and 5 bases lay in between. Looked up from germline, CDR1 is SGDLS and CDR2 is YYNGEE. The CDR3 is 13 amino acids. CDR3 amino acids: CASSVDLNTEAFF. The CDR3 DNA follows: TGTGCCAGCAGCGTAGACCTTAACACTGAAGCTTTCTTT.

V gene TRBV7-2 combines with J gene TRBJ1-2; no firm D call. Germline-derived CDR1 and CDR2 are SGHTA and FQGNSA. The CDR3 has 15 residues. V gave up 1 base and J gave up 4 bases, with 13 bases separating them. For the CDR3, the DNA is TGTGCCAGCAGCTTAGAGGGCAGGACTCGCTATGGCTACACCTTC. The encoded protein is CASSLEGRTRYGYTF.

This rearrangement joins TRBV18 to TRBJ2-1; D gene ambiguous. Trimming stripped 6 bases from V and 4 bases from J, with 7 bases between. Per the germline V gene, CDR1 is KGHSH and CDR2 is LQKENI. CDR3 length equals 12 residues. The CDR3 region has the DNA TGTGCCAGCTCCTCGGATTACAATGAGCAGTTCTTC. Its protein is CASSSDYNEQFF.

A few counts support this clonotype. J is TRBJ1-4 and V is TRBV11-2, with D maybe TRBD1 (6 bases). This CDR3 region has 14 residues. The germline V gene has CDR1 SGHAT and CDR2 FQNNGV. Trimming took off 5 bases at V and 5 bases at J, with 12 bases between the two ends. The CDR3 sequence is CASSKAGVNEKLFF. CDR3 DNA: TGTGCCAGCAGCAAAGCAGGGGTGAATGAAAAACTGTTTTTT.

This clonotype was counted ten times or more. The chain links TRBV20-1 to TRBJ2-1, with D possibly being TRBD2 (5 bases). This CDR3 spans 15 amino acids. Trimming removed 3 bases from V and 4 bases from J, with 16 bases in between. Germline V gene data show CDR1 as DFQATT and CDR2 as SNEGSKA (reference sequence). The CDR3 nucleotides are TGCAGTGCTAGCGGTTGGGGAGCCGATTACAATGAGCAGTTCTTC. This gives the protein CSASGWGADYNEQFF.